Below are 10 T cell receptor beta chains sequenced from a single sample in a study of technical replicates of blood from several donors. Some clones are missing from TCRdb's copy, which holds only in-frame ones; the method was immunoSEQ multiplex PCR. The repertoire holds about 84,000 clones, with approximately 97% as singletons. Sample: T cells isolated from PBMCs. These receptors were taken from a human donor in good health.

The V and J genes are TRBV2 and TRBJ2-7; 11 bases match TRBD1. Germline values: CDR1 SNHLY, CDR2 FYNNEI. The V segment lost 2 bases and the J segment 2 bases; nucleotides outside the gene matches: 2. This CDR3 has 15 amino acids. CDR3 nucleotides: TGTGCCAGCAGTGAAACGGGACAGGGGGCCTACGAGCAGTACTTC. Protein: CASSETGQGAYEQYF.

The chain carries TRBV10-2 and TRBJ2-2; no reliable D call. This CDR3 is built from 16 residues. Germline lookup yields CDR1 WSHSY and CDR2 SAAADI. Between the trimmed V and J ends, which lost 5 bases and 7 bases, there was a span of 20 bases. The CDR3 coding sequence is TGCGCCAGCAGTTCCGCGAGGCCAGTCCATGGCGGGGAGCTGTTTTTT. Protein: CASSSARPVHGGELFF.

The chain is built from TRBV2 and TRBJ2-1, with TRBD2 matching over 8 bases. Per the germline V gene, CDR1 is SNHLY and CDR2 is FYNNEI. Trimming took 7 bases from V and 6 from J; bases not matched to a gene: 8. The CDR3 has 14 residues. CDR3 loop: CASTRGTRFNEQFF. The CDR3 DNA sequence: TGTGCCAGCACCAGAGGGACTAGGTTCAATGAGCAGTTCTTC. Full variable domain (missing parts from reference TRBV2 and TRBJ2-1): EPEVTQTPSHQVTQMGQEVILRCVPISNHLYFYWYRQILGQKVEFLVSFYNNEISEKSEIFDDQFSVERPDGSNFTLKIRSTKLEDSAMYFCASTRGTRFNEQFFGPGTRLTVL.

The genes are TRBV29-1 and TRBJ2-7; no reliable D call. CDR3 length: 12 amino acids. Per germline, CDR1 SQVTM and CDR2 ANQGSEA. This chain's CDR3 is CAVEVSSYEQYF. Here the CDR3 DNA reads TGCGCAGTCGAAGTAAGCTCCTACGAGCAGTACTTC.

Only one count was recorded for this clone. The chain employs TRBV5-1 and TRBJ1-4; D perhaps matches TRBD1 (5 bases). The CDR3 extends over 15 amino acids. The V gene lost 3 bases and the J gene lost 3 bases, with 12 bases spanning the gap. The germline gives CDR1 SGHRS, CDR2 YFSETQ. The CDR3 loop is CASSSFEGANEKLFF. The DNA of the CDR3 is TGCGCCAGCAGCTCCTTTGAAGGGGCTAATGAAAAACTGTTTTTT.

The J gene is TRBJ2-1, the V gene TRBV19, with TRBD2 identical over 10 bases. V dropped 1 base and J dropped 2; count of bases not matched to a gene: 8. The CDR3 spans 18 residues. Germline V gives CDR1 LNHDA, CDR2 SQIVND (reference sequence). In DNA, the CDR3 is TGTGCCAGTAGTATAGGGGGTCTAGCGGGGGCGGCCTACAATGAGCAGTTCTTC. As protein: CASSIGGLAGAAYNEQFF.

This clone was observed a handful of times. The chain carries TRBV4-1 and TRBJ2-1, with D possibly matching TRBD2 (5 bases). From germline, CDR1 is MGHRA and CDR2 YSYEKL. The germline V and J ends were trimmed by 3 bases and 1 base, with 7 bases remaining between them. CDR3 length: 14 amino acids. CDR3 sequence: CASSQSGSYNEQFF. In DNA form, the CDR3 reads TGCGCCAGCAGCCAGAGCGGTTCCTACAATGAGCAGTTCTTC.

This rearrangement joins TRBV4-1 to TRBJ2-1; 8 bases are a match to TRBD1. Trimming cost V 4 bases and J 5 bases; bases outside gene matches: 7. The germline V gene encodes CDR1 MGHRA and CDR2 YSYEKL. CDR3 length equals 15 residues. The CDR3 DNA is TGCGCCAGCAGCCGCCCGACAGGGGTGGACAATGAGCAGTTCTTC. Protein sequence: CASSRPTGVDNEQFF.

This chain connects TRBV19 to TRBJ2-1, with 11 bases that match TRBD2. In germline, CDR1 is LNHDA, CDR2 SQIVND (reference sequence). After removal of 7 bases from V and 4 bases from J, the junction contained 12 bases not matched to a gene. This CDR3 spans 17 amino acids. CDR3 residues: CASKDSGRAGSYNEQFF. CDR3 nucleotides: TGTGCCAGTAAGGATAGCGGGAGGGCCGGATCGTACAATGAGCAGTTCTTC.

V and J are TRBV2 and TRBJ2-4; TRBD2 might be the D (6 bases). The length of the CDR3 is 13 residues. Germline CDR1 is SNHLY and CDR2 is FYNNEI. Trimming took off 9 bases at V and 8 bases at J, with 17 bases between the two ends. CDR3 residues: CASRPGPGDIQYF. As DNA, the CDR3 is TGTGCCAGTCGCCCGGGCCCGGGGGACATTCAGTACTTC.